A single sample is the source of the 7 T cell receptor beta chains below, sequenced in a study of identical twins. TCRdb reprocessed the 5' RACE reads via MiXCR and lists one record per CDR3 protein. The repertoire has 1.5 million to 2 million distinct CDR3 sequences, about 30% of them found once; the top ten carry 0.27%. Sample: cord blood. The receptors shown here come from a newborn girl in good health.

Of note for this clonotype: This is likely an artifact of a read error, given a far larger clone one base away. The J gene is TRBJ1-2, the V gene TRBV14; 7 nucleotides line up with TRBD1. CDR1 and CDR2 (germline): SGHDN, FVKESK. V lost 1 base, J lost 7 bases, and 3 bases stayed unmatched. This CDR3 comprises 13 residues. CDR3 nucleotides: TGTGCCAGCAGCCAAGGACAGGGCTGTGGCTACACCTTC. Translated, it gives CASSQGQGCGYTF.

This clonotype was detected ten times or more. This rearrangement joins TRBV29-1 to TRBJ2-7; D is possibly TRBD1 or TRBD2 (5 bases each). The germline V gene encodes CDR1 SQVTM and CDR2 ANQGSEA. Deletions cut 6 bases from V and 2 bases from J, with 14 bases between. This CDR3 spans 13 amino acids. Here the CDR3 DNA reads TGCAGCGTGAACCGGGACCCCCCCTACGAGCAGTACTTC. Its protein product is CSVNRDPPYEQYF.

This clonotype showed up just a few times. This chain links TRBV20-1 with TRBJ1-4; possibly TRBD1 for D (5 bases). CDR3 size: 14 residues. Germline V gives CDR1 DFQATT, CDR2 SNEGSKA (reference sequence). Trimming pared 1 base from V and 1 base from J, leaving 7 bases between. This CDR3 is CSARAGGTNEKLFF. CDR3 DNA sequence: TGCAGTGCTAGAGCGGGGGGAACTAATGAAAAACTGTTTTTT.

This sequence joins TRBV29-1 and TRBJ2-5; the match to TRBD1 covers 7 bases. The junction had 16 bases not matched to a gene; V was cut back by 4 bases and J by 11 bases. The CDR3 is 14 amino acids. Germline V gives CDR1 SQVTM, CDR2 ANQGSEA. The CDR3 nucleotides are TGCAGCGTTGTCGGACAGGAAACCTACAATGAGCAGTACTTC. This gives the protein CSVVGQETYNEQYF.

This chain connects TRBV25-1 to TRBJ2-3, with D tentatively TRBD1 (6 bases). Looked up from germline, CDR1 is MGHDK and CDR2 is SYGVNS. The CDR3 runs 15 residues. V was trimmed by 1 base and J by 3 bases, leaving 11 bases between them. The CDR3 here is CASSELDSETDTQYF. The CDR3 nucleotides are TGTGCCAGCAGTGAATTGGACAGCGAAACAGATACGCAGTATTTT.

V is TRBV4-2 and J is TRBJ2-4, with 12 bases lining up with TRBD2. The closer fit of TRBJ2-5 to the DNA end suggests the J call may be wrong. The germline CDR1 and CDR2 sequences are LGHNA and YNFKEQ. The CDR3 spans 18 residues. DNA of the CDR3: TGTGCCAGCAGCCAAGATGGGGCTAGCGGGAGGGCGTGGGAGACCCAGTACTTC. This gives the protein CASSQDGASGRAWETQYF.

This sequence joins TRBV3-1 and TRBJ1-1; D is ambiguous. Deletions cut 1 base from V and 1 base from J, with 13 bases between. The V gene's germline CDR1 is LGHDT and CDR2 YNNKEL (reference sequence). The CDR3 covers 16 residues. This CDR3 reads CASSQAPFGRNTEAFF. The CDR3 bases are TGTGCCAGCAGCCAAGCTCCCTTTGGCAGGAACACTGAAGCTTTCTTT.